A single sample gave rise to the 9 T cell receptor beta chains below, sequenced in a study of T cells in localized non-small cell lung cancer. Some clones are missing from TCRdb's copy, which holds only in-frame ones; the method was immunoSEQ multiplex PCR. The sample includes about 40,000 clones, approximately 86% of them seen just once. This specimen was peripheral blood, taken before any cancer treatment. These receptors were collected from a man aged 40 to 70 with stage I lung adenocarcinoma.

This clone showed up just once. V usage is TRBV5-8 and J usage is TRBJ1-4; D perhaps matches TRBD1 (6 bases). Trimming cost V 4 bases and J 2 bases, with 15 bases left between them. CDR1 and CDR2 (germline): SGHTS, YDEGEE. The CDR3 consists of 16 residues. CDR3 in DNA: TGTGCCAGCAGCCCCGGACAGTCCTCCACTAATGAAAAACTGTTTTTT. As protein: CASSPGQSSTNEKLFF.

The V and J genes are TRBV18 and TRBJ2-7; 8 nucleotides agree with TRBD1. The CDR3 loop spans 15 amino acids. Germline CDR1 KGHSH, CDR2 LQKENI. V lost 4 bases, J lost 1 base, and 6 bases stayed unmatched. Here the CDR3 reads CASSLPGQVSYEQYF. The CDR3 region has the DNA TGTGCCAGCTCACTCCCGGGACAGGTGTCCTACGAGCAGTACTTC.

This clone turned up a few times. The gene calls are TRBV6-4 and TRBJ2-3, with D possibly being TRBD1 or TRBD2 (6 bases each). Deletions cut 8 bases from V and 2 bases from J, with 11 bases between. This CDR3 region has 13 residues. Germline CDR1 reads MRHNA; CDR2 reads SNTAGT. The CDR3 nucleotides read TGTGCCAGCGGGGCGGGACACACAGATACGCAGTATTTT. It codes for CASGAGHTDTQYF.

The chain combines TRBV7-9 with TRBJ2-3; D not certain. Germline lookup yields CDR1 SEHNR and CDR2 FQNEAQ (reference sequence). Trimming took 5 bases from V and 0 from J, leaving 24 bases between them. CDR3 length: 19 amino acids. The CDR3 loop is CASSQTAYSGKTSTDTQYF. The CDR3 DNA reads TGTGCCAGCAGCCAAACAGCCTACTCAGGAAAAACTAGCACAGATACGCAGTATTTT. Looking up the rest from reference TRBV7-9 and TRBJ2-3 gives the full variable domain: DTGVSQNPRHKITKRGQNVTFRCDPISEHNRLYWYRQTLGQGPEFLTYFQNEAQLEKSRLLSDRFSAERPKGSFSTLEIQRTEQGDSAMYLCASSQTAYSGKTSTDTQYFGPGTRLTVL.

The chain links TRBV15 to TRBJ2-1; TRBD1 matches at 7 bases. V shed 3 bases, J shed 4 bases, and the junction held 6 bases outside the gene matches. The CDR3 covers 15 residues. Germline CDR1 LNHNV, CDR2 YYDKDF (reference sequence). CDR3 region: CATSSPKGAYNEQFF. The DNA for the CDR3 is TGTGCCACCAGCAGCCCCAAGGGGGCTTACAATGAGCAGTTCTTC.

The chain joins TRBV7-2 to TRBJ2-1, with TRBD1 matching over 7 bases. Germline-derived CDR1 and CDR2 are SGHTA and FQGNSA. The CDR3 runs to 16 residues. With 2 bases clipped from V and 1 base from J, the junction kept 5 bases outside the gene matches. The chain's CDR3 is CASSLSGGVSYNEQFF. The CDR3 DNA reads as TGTGCCAGCAGCTTATCAGGGGGAGTATCCTACAATGAGCAGTTCTTC.

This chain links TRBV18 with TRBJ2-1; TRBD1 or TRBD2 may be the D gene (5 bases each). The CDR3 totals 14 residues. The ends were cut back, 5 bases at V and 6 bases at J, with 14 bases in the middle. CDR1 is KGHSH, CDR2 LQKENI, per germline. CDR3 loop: CASSSGNGANEQFF. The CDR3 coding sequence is TGTGCCAGCTCATCGGGAAACGGGGCCAATGAGCAGTTCTTC.

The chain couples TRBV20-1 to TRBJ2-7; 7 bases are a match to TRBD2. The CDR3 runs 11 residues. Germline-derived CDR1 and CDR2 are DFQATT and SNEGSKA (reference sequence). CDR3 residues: CRVGGNAEQYF. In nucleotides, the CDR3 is TGCAGAGTCGGGGGGAATGCCGAGCAGTACTTC.

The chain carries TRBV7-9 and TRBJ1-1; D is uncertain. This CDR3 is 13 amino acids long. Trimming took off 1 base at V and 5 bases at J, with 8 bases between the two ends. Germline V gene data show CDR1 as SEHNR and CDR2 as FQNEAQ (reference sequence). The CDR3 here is CASSLDPATEAFF. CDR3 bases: TGTGCCAGCAGCTTAGACCCAGCTACTGAAGCTTTCTTT. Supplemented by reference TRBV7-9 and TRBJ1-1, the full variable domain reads DTGVSQNPRHKITKRGQNVTFRCDPISEHNRLYWYRQTLGQGPEFLTYFQNEAQLEKSRLLSDRFSAERPKGSFSTLEIQRTEQGDSAMYLCASSLDPATEAFFGQGTRLTVV.